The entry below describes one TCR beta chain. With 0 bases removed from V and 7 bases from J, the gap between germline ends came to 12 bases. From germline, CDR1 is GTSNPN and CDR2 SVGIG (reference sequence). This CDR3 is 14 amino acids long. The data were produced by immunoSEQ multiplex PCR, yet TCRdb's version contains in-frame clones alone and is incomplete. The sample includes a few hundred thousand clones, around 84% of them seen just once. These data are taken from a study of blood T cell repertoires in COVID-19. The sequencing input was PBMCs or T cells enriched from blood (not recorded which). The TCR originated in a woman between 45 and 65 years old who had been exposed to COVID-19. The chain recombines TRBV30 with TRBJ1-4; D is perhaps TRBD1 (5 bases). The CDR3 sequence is CAWSVGGTGEKLFF. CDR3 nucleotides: TGTGCCTGGAGTGTAGGAGGGACGGGTGAAAAACTGTTTTTT.